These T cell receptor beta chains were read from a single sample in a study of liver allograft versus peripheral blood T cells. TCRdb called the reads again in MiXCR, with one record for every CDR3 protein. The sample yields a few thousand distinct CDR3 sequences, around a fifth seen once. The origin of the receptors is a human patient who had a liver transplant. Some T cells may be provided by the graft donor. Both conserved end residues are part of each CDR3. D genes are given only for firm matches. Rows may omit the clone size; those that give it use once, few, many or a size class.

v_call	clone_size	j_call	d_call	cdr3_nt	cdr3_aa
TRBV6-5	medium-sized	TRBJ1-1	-	TGTGCCAGCAGTTACTGGAAGGGGAGGATCACTGAAGCTTTCTTT	CASSYWKGRITEAFF
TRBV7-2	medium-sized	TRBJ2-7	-	TGTGCCAGCAGCCAGGGCGGGGGCCTTTACGAGCAGTACTTC	CASSQGGGLYEQYF
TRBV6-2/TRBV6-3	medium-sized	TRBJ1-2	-	TGTGCCAGCAGTTACGGTGGGCAAAACTATGGCTACACCTTC	CASSYGGQNYGYTF
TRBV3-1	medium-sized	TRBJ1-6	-	TGTGCCAGCAGCCAAGGGGGACACATGGAGATCTATAATTCACCCCTCCACTTT	CASSQGGHMEIYNSPLHF
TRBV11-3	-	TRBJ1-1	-	TGTGCCAGCAGCTTAGTCTCGGACACTGAAGCTTTCTTT	CASSLVSDTEAFF
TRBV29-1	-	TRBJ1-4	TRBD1	TGCAGCGTTGTACAGGGGACTAATGAAAAACTGTTTTTT	CSVVQGTNEKLFF
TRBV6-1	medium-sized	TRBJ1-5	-	TGTGCCAGCAGTGAAGTCTATCAGCCCCAGCATTTT	CASSEVYQPQHF
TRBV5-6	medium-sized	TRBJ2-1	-	TGTGCCACAAAAACAGGGTATGTTTCCATGGATGAGCAGTTCTTC	CATKTGYVSMDEQFF
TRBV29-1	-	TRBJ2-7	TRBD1	TGCAGCGTTGATCTGGGACAGGGGGCAGGCTACGAGCAGTACTTC	CSVDLGQGAGYEQYF
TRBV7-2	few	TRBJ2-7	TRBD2	TGTGCCAGCAGCTTAGGACTAGCGGGGGGTCTCTACGAGCAGTACTTC	CASSLGLAGGLYEQYF
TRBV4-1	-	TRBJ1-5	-	TGCGCCAGCTCCAAGGTCGATAGCAATCAGCCCCAGCATTTT	CASSKVDSNQPQHF
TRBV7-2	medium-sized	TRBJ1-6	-	TGTGCCAGCAGCCCCCGTCCCGTGGGGGGCTATAATTCACCCCTCCACTTT	CASSPRPVGGYNSPLHF
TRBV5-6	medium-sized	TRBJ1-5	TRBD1	TGTGCCAGCAGCACGGGACAGGGGGCGAGTCAGCCCCAGCATTTT	CASSTGQGASQPQHF
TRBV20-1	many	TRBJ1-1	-	TGCAGTGCTAGTCGGAACACTGAAGCTTTCTTT	CSASRNTEAFF
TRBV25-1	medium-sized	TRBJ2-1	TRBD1	TGTGCCAGCAGTTCCCAAGGCAGGGGGAAAAACAATGAGCAGTTCTTC	CASSSQGRGKNNEQFF
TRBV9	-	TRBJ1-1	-	TGTGCCAGCAGCGTAGAGGTGAGGGTTGGAACTGAAGCTTTCTTT	CASSVEVRVGTEAFF
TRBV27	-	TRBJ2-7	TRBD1	TGTGCCAGCAGTTCGACAGGGTTAACTACCTACGAGCAGTACTTC	CASSSTGLTTYEQYF
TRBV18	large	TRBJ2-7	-	TGTGCCAGCTCGCTCTCCAGGGAGTACGAGCAGTACTTC	CASSLSREYEQYF
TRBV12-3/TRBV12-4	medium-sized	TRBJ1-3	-	TGTGCCAGCAGGATGGACAGCTTCTCTGGAAACACCATATATTTT	CASRMDSFSGNTIYF
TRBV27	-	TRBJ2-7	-	TGTGCCAGCAGTATACAGGGGGGGGGTTACGAGCAGTACTTC	CASSIQGGGYEQYF
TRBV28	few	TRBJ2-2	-	TGTGCCAGCAGGAGTGTCCCTAACACCGGGGAGCTGTTTTTT	CASRSVPNTGELFF
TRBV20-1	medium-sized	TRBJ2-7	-	TGCAGTGCTAGCCCGCACACCTCCTACGAGCAGTACTTC	CSASPHTSYEQYF
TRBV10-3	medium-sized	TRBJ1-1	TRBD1	TGTGCCATCAGCGGACAGGTGAACACTGAAGCTTTCTTT	CAISGQVNTEAFF
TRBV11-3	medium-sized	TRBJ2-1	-	TGTGCCAGCAGTCTGGGGACCTACAATGAGCAGTTCTTC	CASSLGTYNEQFF
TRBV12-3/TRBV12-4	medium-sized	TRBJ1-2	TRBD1	TGTGCCAGCAGTTTCGGGACAGGGGTTGGCTACACCTTC	CASSFGTGVGYTF
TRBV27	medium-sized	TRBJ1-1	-	TGTGCCAGCAGCCGCATCCGTTCCAACACTGAAGCTTTCTTT	CASSRIRSNTEAFF
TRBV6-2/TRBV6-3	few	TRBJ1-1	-	TGTGCCAGCAGTTACTGGAGCAGAAACACTGAAGCTTTCTTT	CASSYWSRNTEAFF
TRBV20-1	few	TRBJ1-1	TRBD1	TGCAGTGCAACGACAGGGGAGAACACTGAAGCTTTCTTT	CSATTGENTEAFF
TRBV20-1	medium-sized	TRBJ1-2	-	TGCAGTGCTGGCCGGGGCTATGGCTACACCTTC	CSAGRGYGYTF
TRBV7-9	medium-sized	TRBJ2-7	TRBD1	TGTGCCAGCAGCTTGCCCGGGACAGGGGCCTACGAGCAGTACTTC	CASSLPGTGAYEQYF
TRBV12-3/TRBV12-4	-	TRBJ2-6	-	TGTGCCAGCAGTTTAAGGGTAGGGTCTCTTCTCTCTGGGGCCAACGTCCTGACTTTC	CASSLRVGSLLSGANVLTF
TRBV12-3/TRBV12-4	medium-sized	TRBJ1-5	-	TGTGCCAGCACGATATTACCGGACGAACAGCCCCAGCATTTT	CASTILPDEQPQHF
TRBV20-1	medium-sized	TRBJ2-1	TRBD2	TGCAGTGCTAGGAAGACCCCAGGAAGCGGGAGTAGAAATGAGCAGTTCTTC	CSARKTPGSGSRNEQFF